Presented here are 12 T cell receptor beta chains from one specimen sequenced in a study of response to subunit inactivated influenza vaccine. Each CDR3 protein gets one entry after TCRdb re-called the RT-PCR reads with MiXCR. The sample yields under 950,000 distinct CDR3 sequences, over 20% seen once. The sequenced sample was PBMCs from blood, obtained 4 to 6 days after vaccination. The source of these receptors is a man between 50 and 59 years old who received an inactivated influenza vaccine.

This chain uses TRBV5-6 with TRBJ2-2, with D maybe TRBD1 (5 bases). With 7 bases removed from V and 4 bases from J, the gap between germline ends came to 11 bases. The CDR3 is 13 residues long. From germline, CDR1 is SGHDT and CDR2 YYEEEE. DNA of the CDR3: TGTGCCAGCGGGGCAAGATTCACCGGGGAGCTGTTTTTT. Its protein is CASGARFTGELFF.

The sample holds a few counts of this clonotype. The CDR3 DNA sequence: TGTGCCAGCAGCCGCCGACTAGCGGCTAGCACAGATACGCAGTATTTT. It yields the protein CASSRRLAASTDTQYF. The chain uses TRBV7-8 and TRBJ2-3, with TRBD2 matching 9 bases. CDR1 is SGHVS and CDR2 is FQNEAQ in the germline V gene. The junction had 6 bases not matched to a gene; V was cut back by 5 bases and J by 0 bases. The CDR3 consists of 16 residues.

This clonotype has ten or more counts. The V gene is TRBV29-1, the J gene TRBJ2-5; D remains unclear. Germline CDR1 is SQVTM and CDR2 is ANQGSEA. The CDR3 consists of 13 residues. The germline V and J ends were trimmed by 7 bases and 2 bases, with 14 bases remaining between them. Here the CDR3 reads CSAMGGSQETQYF. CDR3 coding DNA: TGCAGCGCAATGGGTGGATCTCAAGAGACCCAGTACTTC.

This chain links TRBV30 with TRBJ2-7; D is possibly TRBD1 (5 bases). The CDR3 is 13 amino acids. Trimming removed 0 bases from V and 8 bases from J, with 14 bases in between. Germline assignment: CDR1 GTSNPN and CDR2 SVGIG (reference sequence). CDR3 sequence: CAWSVAGKGKQYF. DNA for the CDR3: TGTGCCTGGAGTGTGGCAGGGAAGGGTAAGCAGTACTTC.

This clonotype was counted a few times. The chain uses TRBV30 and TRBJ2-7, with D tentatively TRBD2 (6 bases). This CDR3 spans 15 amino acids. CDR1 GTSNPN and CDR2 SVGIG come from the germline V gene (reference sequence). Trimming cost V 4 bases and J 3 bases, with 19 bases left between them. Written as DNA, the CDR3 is TGTGCCTGGACTCCATTGGGGGAGGCAGACTACGAGCAGTACTTC. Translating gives CAWTPLGEADYEQYF.

CDR3 in amino acids: CASSLTAVGTGELFF. The DNA of the CDR3 is TGTGCCAGCAGCCTCACAGCCGTCGGCACCGGGGAGCTGTTTTTT. The chain combines TRBV7-9 with TRBJ2-2; no firm D call. The germline V and J ends were trimmed by 5 bases and 4 bases, with 14 bases remaining between them. The CDR3 length is 15 residues. Looked up from germline, CDR1 is SEHNR and CDR2 is FQNEAQ (reference sequence).

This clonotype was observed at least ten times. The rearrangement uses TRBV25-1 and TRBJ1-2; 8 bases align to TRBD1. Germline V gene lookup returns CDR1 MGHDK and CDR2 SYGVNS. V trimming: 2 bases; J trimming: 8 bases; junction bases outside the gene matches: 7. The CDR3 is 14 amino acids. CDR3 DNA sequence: TGTGCCAGCAGTGAAGGACAGGGCGCATGGGGCTACACCTTC. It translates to CASSEGQGAWGYTF.

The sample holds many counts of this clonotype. The CDR3 DNA follows: TGTGCCAGCAGCTGGGAAGGACAGGCGAACACCGGGGAGCTGTTTTTT. It translates to CASSWEGQANTGELFF. The J gene is TRBJ2-2, the V gene TRBV5-5, with TRBD1 identical over 7 bases. V was pared by 3 bases and J by 0 bases, with 5 bases of the junction left unmatched. The CDR3 loop spans 16 amino acids. Germline lookup yields CDR1 SGHKS and CDR2 YYEKEE (reference sequence).

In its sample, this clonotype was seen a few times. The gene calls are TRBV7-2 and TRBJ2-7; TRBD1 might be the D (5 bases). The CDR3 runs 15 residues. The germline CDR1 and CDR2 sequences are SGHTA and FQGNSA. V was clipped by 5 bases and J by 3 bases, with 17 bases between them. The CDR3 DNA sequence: TGTGCCAGCAGCCTTACGCCCCTAGGGGACTACGAGCAGTACTTC. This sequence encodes CASSLTPLGDYEQYF. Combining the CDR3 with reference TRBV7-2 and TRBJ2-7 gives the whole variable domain GAGVSQSPSNKVTEKGKDVELRCDPISGHTALYWYRQSLGQGLEFLIYFQGNSAPDKSGLPSDRFSAERTGGSVSTLTIQRTQQEDSAVYLCASSLTPLGDYEQYFGPGTRLTVT.

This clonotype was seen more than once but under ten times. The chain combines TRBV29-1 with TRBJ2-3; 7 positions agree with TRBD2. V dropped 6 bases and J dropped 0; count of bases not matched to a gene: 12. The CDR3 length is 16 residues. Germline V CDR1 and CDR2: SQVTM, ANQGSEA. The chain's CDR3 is CSVLRASGPSTDTQYF. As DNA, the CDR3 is TGCAGCGTCCTCAGGGCTAGCGGACCTAGCACAGATACGCAGTATTTT.

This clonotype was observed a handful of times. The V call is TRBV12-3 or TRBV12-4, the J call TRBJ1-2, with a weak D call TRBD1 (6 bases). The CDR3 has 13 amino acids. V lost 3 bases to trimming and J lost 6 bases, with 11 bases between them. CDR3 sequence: CASSLDGGDGYTF. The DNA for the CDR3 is TGTGCCAGCAGTTTGGACGGGGGCGATGGCTACACCTTC.

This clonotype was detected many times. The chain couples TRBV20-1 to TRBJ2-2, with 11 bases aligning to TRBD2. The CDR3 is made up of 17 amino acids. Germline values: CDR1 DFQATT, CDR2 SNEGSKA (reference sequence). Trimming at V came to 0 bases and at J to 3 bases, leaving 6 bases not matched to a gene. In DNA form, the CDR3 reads TGCAGTGCTAGAGATCTCGGGACTAGCGGATACACCGGGGAGCTGTTTTTT. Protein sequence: CSARDLGTSGYTGELFF.